The 9 T cell receptor beta chains reported below all come from one sample, sequenced in a study of T cell repertoires in cytomegalovirus infection. TCRdb redid the calling of the reads with MiXCR, one entry per CDR3 protein. The sample has about 830,000 distinct CDR3 sequences, 30% to 35% seen once. These receptors have no known antigen. Sequenced here: cultured CD8+ T cells from PBMCs, sampled from culture after CMV antigen stimulation. Receptors were obtained from a human donor in good health (CMV status not recorded). Some clones in this sample may be carry-over from other donors' samples.

The V and J genes are TRBV20-1 and TRBJ2-2, with a weak D call TRBD2 (5 bases). V lost 1 base to trimming and J lost 6 bases, with 12 bases between them. Germline CDR1 is DFQATT and CDR2 is SNEGSKA (reference sequence). The CDR3 is 14 residues long. CDR3 coding DNA: TGCAGTGCTAGAGCTGACCCCGGGGCCGGGGAGCTGTTTTTT. Protein product: CSARADPGAGELFF.

The chain has TRBV6-6 and TRBJ2-2; perhaps TRBD1 as D (7 bases). The CDR3 is 17 residues long. V was clipped by 4 bases and J by 7 bases, with 22 bases between them. The germline CDR1 and CDR2 sequences are MNHNY and SVGAGI (reference sequence). The CDR3 sequence is CASSSEEEGALGGELFF. The DNA of the CDR3 is TGTGCCAGCAGTTCAGAGGAGGAGGGGGCGTTGGGCGGGGAGCTGTTTTTT.

The V and J genes are TRBV7-9 and TRBJ2-1; TRBD2 agrees at 7 bases. CDR3 size: 13 residues. Unmatched junction bases numbered 5, after V lost 4 bases and J lost 8 bases. CDR1 is SEHNR and CDR2 is FQNEAQ in the germline V gene (reference sequence). In nucleotides, the CDR3 is TGTGCCAGCAGCTCGGGAGGTGGTGATGAGCAGTTCTTC. Its translation is CASSSGGGDEQFF.

In this sample, this clonotype turned up many times. The chain combines TRBV11-3 with TRBJ2-1; tentative D call: TRBD2 (6 bases). Trimming took 0 bases from V and 2 from J, leaving 8 bases between them. The length of the CDR3 is 15 residues. Germline CDR1 and CDR2: SGHNT and YENEEA. The CDR3 nucleotides are TGTGCCAGCAGCTTAGATCGCGGGGCCTACAATGAGCAGTTCTTC. It yields the protein CASSLDRGAYNEQFF.

The chain employs TRBV12-3 or TRBV12-4 and TRBJ2-5; D might be TRBD1 or TRBD2, each matching 6 bases. Trimming took 2 bases from V and 5 from J, leaving 15 bases between them. The CDR3 loop spans 15 amino acids. CDR3 bases: TGTGCCAGCAGTTTAAAGGGGGGCGTTCTGGAGACCCAGTACTTC. Translation gives CASSLKGGVLETQYF.

This sequence joins TRBV7-4 and TRBJ1-3; D uncertain. Germline CDR1 is SGHVT and CDR2 is SQSDAQ. CDR3 length: 14 amino acids. V was trimmed by 5 bases and J by 0 bases, leaving 8 bases between them. DNA of the CDR3: TGTGCCAGCAGCGGCAGGACCTCTGGAAACACCATATATTTT. This encodes CASSGRTSGNTIYF.

This clonotype was counted a few times. The chain couples TRBV7-6 to TRBJ1-6, with TRBD1 matching over 7 bases. This CDR3 contains 16 residues. Germline trimming cut 2 bases from V and 11 bases from J; bases unmatched to any gene: 12. Germline V gives CDR1 SGHVS, CDR2 FNYEAQ. Here the CDR3 DNA reads TGTGCCAGCAGCTTAAGAGAGAGGGGGCCGTATCCACCCCTCCACTTT. Translating gives CASSLRERGPYPPLHF.

This clonotype was recorded many times. This sequence joins TRBV3-1 and TRBJ1-2; 7 bases match TRBD1. The CDR3 contains 16 residues. The V gene's germline CDR1 is LGHDT and CDR2 YNNKEL (reference sequence). The ends lost 8 bases at V and 3 bases at J; junction bases unmatched: 15. DNA of the CDR3: TGTGCCAGCTCCGACAGGGAAACGATCAAAGACTATGGCTACACCTTC. Encoded protein: CASSDRETIKDYGYTF. Combining the CDR3 with reference TRBV3-1 and TRBJ1-2 gives the whole variable domain DTAVSQTPKYLVTQMGNDKSIKCEQNLGHDTMYWYKQDSKKFLKIMFSYNNKELIINETVPNRFSPKSPDKAHLNLHINSLELGDSAVYFCASSDRETIKDYGYTFGSGTRLTVV.

There are a few counts of this clonotype. V usage is TRBV5-5 and J usage is TRBJ1-1, with no clear D. V lost 5 bases to trimming and J lost 0 bases, with 11 bases between them. The CDR3 loop spans 14 amino acids. Germline loops: CDR1 SGHKS, CDR2 YYEKEE (reference sequence). The CDR3 loop is CASRTYFMNTEAFF. CDR3 nucleotide sequence: TGTGCCAGCAGGACATACTTCATGAACACTGAAGCTTTCTTT. The full variable domain, with the rest looked up from reference TRBV5-5 and TRBJ1-1, is DAGVTQSPTHLIKTRGQQVTLRCSPISGHKSVSWYQQVLGQGPQFIFQYYEKEERGRGNFPDRFSARQFPNYSSELNVNALLLGDSALYLCASRTYFMNTEAFFGQGTRLTVV.